This T cell receptor beta chain was retrieved from a study of regulatory T cells in long-lasting Graves disease. Study conclusions and caveats: Newly diagnosed disease favored TRBV20-1 and TRBJ2-1 over persistent disease. Newly diagnosed patients shared about a thousand public clonotypes; persistent patients shared a few thousand. Accuracy was perhaps lowered by the small sample size. Peripheral blood was the sole material, not thyroid tissue.

Germline CDR1 reads SEHNR; CDR2 reads FQNEAQ (reference sequence). This CDR3 is built from 17 residues. A word on this clonotype: Its matching antigen is unknown. Compared with germline, one end of the junction differs, possibly owing to a read error.

Arm-PCR of CDR3 regions with iRepertoire HTBI primers generated TCR beta libraries. TCRdb reprocessed the multiplex PCR reads with MiXCR, giving one entry per CDR3 protein. The sample lists about 660,000 distinct CDR3 sequences; around 30% were seen once. Time point described: persistent/refractory GD, antithyroid drugs over 5 years with positive TRAb. Extracted PBMC RNA gave rise to the TCR library. The source material was peripheral blood mononuclear cells (PBMCs), sampled when the disease was refractory, from a patient treated with antithyroid drugs. The chain couples TRBV7-9 to TRBJ2-5; 8 nucleotides align to TRBD2. This clonotype was sampled from a female donor with Graves disease. CDR3 in amino acids: CASSSPGTRHHQEAQYF. For the CDR3, the DNA is TGTGCCAGCAGCTCGCCCGGGACTAGACATCACCAAGAGGCCCAGTACTTC.